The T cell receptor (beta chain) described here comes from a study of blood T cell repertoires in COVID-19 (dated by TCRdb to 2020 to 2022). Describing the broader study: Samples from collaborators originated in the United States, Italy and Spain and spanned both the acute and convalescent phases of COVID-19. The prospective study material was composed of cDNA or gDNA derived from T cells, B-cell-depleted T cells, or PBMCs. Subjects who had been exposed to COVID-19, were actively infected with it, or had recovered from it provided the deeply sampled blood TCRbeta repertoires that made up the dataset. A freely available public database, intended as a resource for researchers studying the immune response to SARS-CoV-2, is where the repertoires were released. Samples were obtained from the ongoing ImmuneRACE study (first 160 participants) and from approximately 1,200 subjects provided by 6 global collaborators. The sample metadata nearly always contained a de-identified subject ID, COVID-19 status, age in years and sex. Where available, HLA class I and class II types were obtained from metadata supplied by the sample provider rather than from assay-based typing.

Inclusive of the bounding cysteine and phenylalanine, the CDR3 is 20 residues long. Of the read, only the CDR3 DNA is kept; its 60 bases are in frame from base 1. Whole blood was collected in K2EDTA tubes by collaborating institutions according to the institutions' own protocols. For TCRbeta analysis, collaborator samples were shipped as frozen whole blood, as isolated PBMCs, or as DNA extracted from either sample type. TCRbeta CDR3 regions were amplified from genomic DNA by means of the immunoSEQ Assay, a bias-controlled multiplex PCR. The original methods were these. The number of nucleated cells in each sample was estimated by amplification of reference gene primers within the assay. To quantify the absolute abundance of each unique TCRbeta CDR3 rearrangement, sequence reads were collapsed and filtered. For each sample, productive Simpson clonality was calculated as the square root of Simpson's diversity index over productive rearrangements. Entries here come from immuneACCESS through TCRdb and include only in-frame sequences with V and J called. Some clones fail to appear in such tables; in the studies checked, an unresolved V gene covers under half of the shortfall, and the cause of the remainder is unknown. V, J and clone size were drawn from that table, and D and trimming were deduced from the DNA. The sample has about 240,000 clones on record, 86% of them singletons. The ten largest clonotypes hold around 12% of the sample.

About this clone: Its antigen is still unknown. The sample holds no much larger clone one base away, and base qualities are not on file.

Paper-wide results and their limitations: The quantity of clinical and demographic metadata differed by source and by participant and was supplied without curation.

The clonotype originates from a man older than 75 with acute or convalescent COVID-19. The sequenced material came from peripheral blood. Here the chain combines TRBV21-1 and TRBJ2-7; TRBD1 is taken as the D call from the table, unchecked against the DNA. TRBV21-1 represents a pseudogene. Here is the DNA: TGTGCCAGCAGCACAACAACATTAGATCAACCGGGACAGCTTATCTACGAGCAGTACTTC. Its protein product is CASSTTTLDQPGQLIYEQYF.